These 24 T cell receptor beta chains originate from one sample sequenced in a study of T-cell reconstitution after alpha-beta-depleted transplantation in children. The library targeted TCRbeta and was prepared with unique molecular identifiers. TCRdb processed the PCR reads anew with MiXCR; each CDR3 protein has one entry. This sample has fewer than 750,000 distinct CDR3 sequences; approximately 22% occur once, and the top ten carry 14%. The source material was PBMCs, mostly from graft donor cells, sampled 360 days after TCRalphabeta/CD19-depleted stem cell transplant. The receptors were gathered from a boy younger than two who had a stem cell transplant for acute myeloid leukemia, so the T cells may come from the graft donor.

About this clonotype itself: One end of the junction varies from germline; a read error may be responsible. This rearrangement joins TRBV28 to TRBJ1-4; D unresolved. The CDR3 extends over 14 amino acids. In germline, CDR1 is MDHEN, CDR2 SYDVKM. DNA of the CDR3: TGTGCCAGCAGTTTAGGGGTTGGGAATGGAAAACTGTTTTTT. This gives the protein CASSLGVGNGKLFF.

This clonotype has ten or more counts. The V gene is TRBV12-3 or TRBV12-4, the J gene TRBJ2-1; tentative D call: TRBD2 (5 bases). The CDR3 is made up of 15 amino acids. Trimming left V 6 bases short and J 5 bases short, with 17 bases between. CDR3 sequence: CASSELEFLHNEQFF. DNA of the CDR3: TGTGCCAGCAGCGAACTAGAGTTCCTACACAATGAGCAGTTCTTC.

The chain couples TRBV9 to TRBJ2-5; D might be TRBD1 (6 bases). Trimming took off 0 bases at V and 3 bases at J, with 9 bases between the two ends. The CDR3 contains 14 residues. Germline CDR1 and CDR2: SGDLS and YYNGEE. The CDR3 spells CASSVAAGEETQYF. DNA of the CDR3: TGTGCCAGCAGCGTAGCGGCAGGGGAAGAGACCCAGTACTTC.

This clonotype was detected ten times or more. V and J are TRBV15 and TRBJ2-4, with D perhaps TRBD1 (6 bases). The CDR3 spans 17 residues. V was trimmed by 1 base and J by 5 bases, leaving 18 bases between them. In germline, CDR1 is LNHNV, CDR2 YYDKDF (reference sequence). CDR3 nucleotide sequence: TGTGCCACCAGCAGAGGGAGGTCATACAGGGCTGAAAACATTCAGTACTTC. Its protein product is CATSRGRSYRAENIQYF.

The rearrangement joins TRBV6-6 to TRBJ1-5, with D possibly matching TRBD1 (5 bases). CDR1 MNHNY and CDR2 SVGAGI come from the germline V gene (reference sequence). CDR3 length equals 13 residues. Deletions cut 10 bases from V and 4 bases from J, with 14 bases between. The CDR3 protein is CATLVGANQPQHF. The CDR3 DNA reads TGTGCCACCCTAGTAGGGGCTAATCAGCCCCAGCATTTT.

The CDR3 DNA reads as TGTGCCAGCAGTTTACTAGCGGCTACAGATACGCAGTATTTT. It specifies CASSLLAATDTQYF. The rearrangement joins TRBV6-5 to TRBJ2-3, with 8 bases aligning to TRBD2. The length of the CDR3 is 14 residues. Per the germline V gene, CDR1 is MNHEY and CDR2 is SVGAGI. Losses at the gene ends were 4 bases for V and 3 bases for J; bases not matched to a gene: 3.

The chain joins TRBV6-1 to TRBJ2-2, with a tentative D call TRBD2 (5 bases). Germline loops: CDR1 MNHNS, CDR2 SASEGT. The CDR3 has 15 residues. Trimming stripped 8 bases from V and 1 base from J, with 14 bases between. The CDR3 here is CASSTGWENTGELFF. The CDR3 DNA follows: TGTGCCAGCTCGACGGGGTGGGAGAACACCGGGGAGCTGTTTTTT.

The chain is built from TRBV29-1 and TRBJ2-3; D not certain. V lost 3 bases and J 2 bases, leaving 12 bases between the germline ends. CDR1 and CDR2 from the germline V gene are SQVTM and ANQGSEA. The length of the CDR3 is 14 residues. This chain's CDR3 is CSVDVWTATDTQYF. The CDR3 DNA is TGCAGCGTTGATGTCTGGACGGCCACAGATACGCAGTATTTT.

In this sample, this clonotype turned up many times. The V call is TRBV6-5, the J call TRBJ2-1; D is uncertain. The CDR3 is made up of 15 amino acids. The germline gives CDR1 MNHEY, CDR2 SVGAGI. Trimming removed 3 bases at V and 2 bases at J, with 11 bases between. CDR3 sequence (DNA): TGTGCCAGCAGTTATGATCGTGTAACCTACAATGAGCAGTTCTTC. Translation: CASSYDRVTYNEQFF.

This clonotype showed up just a few times. The chain has TRBV4-2 and TRBJ2-1; no definite D call. CDR3 length equals 15 residues. The germline CDR1 and CDR2 sequences are LGHNA and YNFKEQ. Trimming left V 2 bases short and J 0 bases short, with 8 bases between. The CDR3 nucleotides read TGTGCCAGCAGCCAAACAGTAAGCTCCTACAATGAGCAGTTCTTC. This translates into CASSQTVSSYNEQFF.

The gene calls are TRBV6-5 and TRBJ2-1; D remains unclear. This CDR3 spans 15 amino acids. Germline V gives CDR1 MNHEY, CDR2 SVGAGI. V gave up 2 bases and J gave up 1 base, with 9 bases separating them. The CDR3 region is CASSYPQGSYNEQFF. The CDR3 DNA is TGTGCCAGCAGTTACCCCCAAGGTTCCTACAATGAGCAGTTCTTC.

The genes are TRBV12-3 or TRBV12-4 and TRBJ2-1, with 7 nucleotides matching TRBD1. The length of the CDR3 is 17 residues. The trim removed 3 bases at V and 6 bases at J, leaving 14 bases unmatched. Here the CDR3 DNA reads TGTGCCAGCAGTTTCGCCCGCGAACAGGGGAGTGTCAATGAGCAGTTCTTC. This codes for CASSFAREQGSVNEQFF.

J is TRBJ2-7 and V is TRBV7-9, with 7 bases identical to TRBD1. The V and J ends lost 4 bases and 0 bases, in that order; junction bases with no gene match: 6. Germline assignment: CDR1 SEHNR and CDR2 FQNEAQ (reference sequence). This CDR3 has 15 residues. The CDR3 reads CASSSTGSSSYEQYV. The CDR3 nucleotides read TGTGCCAGCAGCTCGACAGGGTCTAGCTCCTACGAGCAGTACGTC.

This clonotype was counted only a few times. The chain is built from TRBV13 and TRBJ2-7; TRBD1 might be the D (5 bases). Trimming removed 0 bases from V and 2 bases from J, with 14 bases in between. This CDR3 spans 16 amino acids. In germline, CDR1 is PRHDT, CDR2 FYEKMQ (reference sequence). CDR3 sequence: CASSLGGVLGAYEQYF. Written as DNA, the CDR3 is TGTGCCAGCAGCTTAGGAGGGGTCCTAGGGGCCTACGAGCAGTACTTC.

This clonotype turned up a few times. The chain combines TRBV20-1 with TRBJ2-7, with TRBD2 matching over 8 bases. Germline-derived CDR1 and CDR2 are DFQATT and SNEGSKA (reference sequence). The CDR3 is made up of 18 amino acids. V gave up 0 bases and J gave up 0 bases; unmatched junction bases: 13. CDR3 DNA: TGCAGTGCTAGAGATGTACGGGGGGGCCCTATAAGCTCCTACGAGCAGTACGTC. Protein sequence: CSARDVRGGPISSYEQYV.

This clonotype was counted at least ten times. The chain uses TRBV20-1 and TRBJ2-3, with 7 bases that match TRBD2. The CDR3 spans 14 residues. CDR1 DFQATT and CDR2 SNEGSKA come from the germline V gene (reference sequence). With V trimmed by 3 bases and J by 2 bases, 5 bases remained unmatched. CDR3 protein: CSASKGLVTDTQYF. CDR3 in DNA: TGCAGTGCTAGTAAAGGACTAGTCACAGATACGCAGTATTTT.

A few counts support this clonotype. The rearrangement links TRBV12-3 or TRBV12-4 to TRBJ2-6; 10 bases agree with TRBD1. CDR3 length equals 17 residues. The V and J ends lost 7 bases and 3 bases, in that order; junction bases with no gene match: 9. CDR3 sequence (DNA): TGTGCCAGCAATAGGGACAGGGGATGGGTTGGGGCCAACGTCCTGACTTTC. Residues: CASNRDRGWVGANVLTF.

This clonotype was seen at least ten times. CDR3 nucleotides: TGCAGCGTTGCCCTAGCGGGGGTAAAAGAGACCCAGTACTTC. Its translation is CSVALAGVKETQYF. The chain joins TRBV29-1 to TRBJ2-5; 10 nucleotides line up with TRBD2. CDR3 length: 14 residues. The ends lost 4 bases at V and 3 bases at J; junction bases unmatched: 5. CDR1 is SQVTM and CDR2 is ANQGSEA in the germline V gene.

This clonotype came up many times. V usage is TRBV12-3 or TRBV12-4 and J usage is TRBJ2-7; D not certain. Trimming stripped 5 bases from V and 0 bases from J, with 5 bases between. The CDR3 totals 12 residues. This CDR3 reads CASSASSYEQYF. The CDR3 DNA is TGTGCCAGCAGTGCTAGCTCCTACGAGCAGTACTTC.

This clonotype occurred many times. The chain is built from TRBV5-8 and TRBJ2-7; unclear D gene. The CDR3 length is 14 residues. Germline loops: CDR1 SGHTS, CDR2 YDEGEE. V was shortened by 7 bases and J by 3 bases, with 17 bases between the two germline ends. The CDR3 DNA reads as TGTGCCAGCGCGTGGTTAGGAATGTACTACGAGCAGTACGTC. Encoded protein: CASAWLGMYYEQYV.

This clonotype was recorded many times. This sequence joins TRBV6-1 and TRBJ2-7, with 10 bases lining up with TRBD1. There are 13 residues in the CDR3. The germline V gene has CDR1 MNHNS and CDR2 SASEGT. The ends lost 3 bases at V and 11 bases at J; junction bases unmatched: 7. CDR3 residues: CASSDGQGDQKYV. CDR3 coding DNA: TGTGCCAGCAGTGATGGACAGGGGGATCAAAAGTACGTC.

In its sample, this clonotype was seen a few times. V gene TRBV20-1 combines with J gene TRBJ1-2; tentative D call: TRBD1 (6 bases). Germline V CDR1 and CDR2: DFQATT, SNEGSKA (reference sequence). Deletions cut 3 bases from V and 0 bases from J, with 17 bases between. CDR3 length: 16 amino acids. In DNA, the CDR3 is TGCAGTGCTAGCAGGGGTTTGGGTCAAGCTAACTATGGCTACACCTTC. Protein sequence: CSASRGLGQANYGYTF.

This clonotype was recorded a few times. V gene TRBV6-2 or TRBV6-3 combines with J gene TRBJ2-7, with TRBD2 matching over 8 bases. The CDR3 runs 14 residues. V dropped 6 bases and J dropped 0; count of bases not matched to a gene: 4. CDR1 MNHEY and CDR2 SVGEGT come from the germline V gene. CDR3 coding DNA: TGTGCCAGCAGGCCGGGGGGGGTCTCCTACGAGCAGTACTTC. This translates into CASRPGGVSYEQYF.

The chain employs TRBV7-8 and TRBJ2-5; possible D gene TRBD1, 5 bases. CDR3 size: 15 residues. V shed 1 base and J shed 5 bases, with 14 bases lying between them. The germline gives CDR1 SGHVS, CDR2 FQNEAQ. CDR3 in amino acids: CASSLGSLKGETQYF. CDR3 in DNA: TGTGCCAGCAGCTTAGGTTCACTCAAGGGGGAGACCCAGTACTTC.